Each of the 13 T cell receptor beta chains below was sequenced from the same sample in a study of T-cell memory formation after mild COVID-19 (dated by TCRdb to about 2021). Library preparation used 5' RACE. Reads for this sample came from an Illumina NovaSeq 6000. In-frame beta chains were kept once TCRdb had trimmed the public reads at Q25 with fastp and called clones with MiXCR. Each entry is one CDR3 protein sequence, shown with its most common DNA and genes. Recorded for this sample are about half a million distinct CDR3 sequences; about 20% of them occurred a single time. The top ten constitute over 9% of the sample. Sequencing input: PBMCs or a T cell subset sorted from them (not recorded which). Receptors were obtained from an adult woman who had mild COVID-19 (a few samples of this study predate the infection). The sample titles of this study are shuffled in the database, so cell type and time point are left out; the donor was told from shared clones.

This clonotype was seen more than once but under ten times. The V and J genes are TRBV18 and TRBJ2-7; a possible D gene is TRBD2 (6 bases). From germline, CDR1 is KGHSH and CDR2 LQKENI. This CDR3 has 13 amino acids. Trimming stripped 3 bases from V and 3 bases from J, with 9 bases between. CDR3 sequence reads: CASSPGSVYEQYF. The DNA for the CDR3 is TGTGCCAGCTCACCCGGGAGCGTCTACGAGCAGTACTTC.

The chain employs TRBV18 and TRBJ1-4; a weak D match, TRBD1 (5 bases). The CDR3 has 18 amino acids. The ends were cut back, 5 bases at V and 0 bases at J, with 19 bases in the middle. The germline gives CDR1 KGHSH, CDR2 LQKENI. Here the CDR3 reads CASSTRTLQPATNEKLFF. CDR3 DNA sequence: TGTGCCAGCTCAACGCGGACACTCCAGCCGGCAACTAATGAAAAACTGTTTTTT. Looking up the rest from reference TRBV18 and TRBJ1-4 gives the full variable domain: NAGVMQNPRHLVRRRGQEARLRCSPMKGHSHVYWYRQLPEEGLKFMVYLQKENIIDESGMPKERFSAEFPKEGPSILRIQQVVRGDSAAYFCASSTRTLQPATNEKLFFGSGTQLSVL.

This chain uses TRBV20-1 with TRBJ1-5; no definite D call. The CDR3 runs 14 residues. The germline V gene encodes CDR1 DFQATT and CDR2 SNEGSKA (reference sequence). The DNA for the CDR3 is TGCAGGCCTAGGTACAGCCATAGCAATCAGCCCCAGCATTTT. It yields the protein CRPRYSHSNQPQHF.

This clonotype was observed a handful of times. The rearrangement links TRBV9 to TRBJ2-2; D gene ambiguous. With 3 bases removed from V and 1 base from J, the gap between germline ends came to 7 bases. Germline V lookup: CDR1 SGDLS, CDR2 YYNGEE. The CDR3 consists of 14 residues. CDR3 loop: CASSAPGNTGELFF. The CDR3 DNA is TGTGCCAGCAGCGCTCCGGGGAACACCGGGGAGCTGTTTTTT.

V is TRBV24-1 and J is TRBJ2-1; tentatively, D is TRBD1 or TRBD2 (5 bases each). V lost 2 bases to trimming and J lost 5 bases, with 15 bases between them. Germline V CDR1 and CDR2: KGHDR, SFDVKD. This CDR3 has 16 amino acids. The CDR3 loop reads CATSDSRMGENNEQFF. CDR3 sequence (DNA): TGTGCCACCAGTGATTCGAGGATGGGGGAAAACAATGAGCAGTTCTTC.

The genes are TRBV7-2 and TRBJ2-7; D possibly corresponds to TRBD2 (6 bases). The CDR3 totals 16 residues. V was cut by 5 bases and J by 0 bases, with 17 bases left in between. The germline V gene encodes CDR1 SGHTA and CDR2 FQGNSA. The CDR3 is CASSRQGGGSSYEQYF. The DNA for the CDR3 is TGTGCCAGCAGCCGACAAGGTGGGGGGAGCTCCTACGAGCAGTACTTC.

This clonotype has just a few counts. The rearrangement joins TRBV29-1 to TRBJ2-2; D may be TRBD1 (6 bases). The CDR3 runs 12 residues. Germline values: CDR1 SQVTM, CDR2 ANQGSEA. Trimming left V 3 bases short and J 9 bases short, with 11 bases between. The CDR3, as DNA: TGCAGCGTTGAGGGCAGGGGCAGGGAGCTGTTTTTT. This translates into CSVEGRGRELFF.

This clonotype has a single count. This chain uses TRBV2 with TRBJ2-1, with D maybe TRBD2 (6 bases). Germline V gene lookup returns CDR1 SNHLY and CDR2 FYNNEI. With 5 bases removed from V and 8 bases from J, the gap between germline ends came to 28 bases. The CDR3 is made up of 18 amino acids. CDR3 sequence: CASSPPGGADPRDYEQFF. CDR3 in DNA: TGTGCCAGCAGTCCCCCCGGCGGGGCGGACCCAAGGGACTATGAGCAGTTCTTC. Full variable domain (missing parts from reference TRBV2 and TRBJ2-1): EPEVTQTPSHQVTQMGQEVILRCVPISNHLYFYWYRQILGQKVEFLVSFYNNEISEKSEIFDDQFSVERPDGSNFTLKIRSTKLEDSAMYFCASSPPGGADPRDYEQFFGPGTRLTVL.

V usage is TRBV12-3 or TRBV12-4 and J usage is TRBJ2-1; TRBD2 agrees at 11 bases. V shed 3 bases and J 5 bases; nucleotides not matched to a gene: 9. The CDR3 has 17 amino acids. The CDR3 loop is CASSFSTGTSGHNEQFF. The CDR3 DNA reads TGTGCCAGCAGTTTCAGTACCGGGACTAGCGGACACAATGAGCAGTTCTTC.

The J gene is TRBJ1-5, the V gene TRBV12-3 or TRBV12-4; 8 positions agree with TRBD1. This CDR3 contains 14 residues. Trimming cost V 4 bases and J 7 bases; bases outside gene matches: 6. The CDR3 DNA sequence: TGTGCCAGCAGTTCGGACAGGGTCCGCCAGCCCCAGCATTTT. It encodes CASSSDRVRQPQHF.

This clonotype has just a few counts. This sequence joins TRBV27 and TRBJ2-3; 7 bases line up with TRBD2. J gave up 2 bases and V 2 bases, and 7 bases lay outside the gene matches. The CDR3 contains 16 residues. Germline V lookup: CDR1 MNHEY, CDR2 SMNVEV (reference sequence). The CDR3 protein is CASSLRAGPSTDTQYF. The CDR3 DNA reads TGTGCCAGCAGTTTACGAGCGGGGCCCTCCACAGATACGCAGTATTTT.

This clonotype turned up a few times. The chain carries TRBV2 and TRBJ1-5; perhaps TRBD1 as D (6 bases). Trimming took off 5 bases at V and 9 bases at J, with 17 bases between the two ends. Germline V lookup: CDR1 SNHLY, CDR2 FYNNEI. There are 14 residues in the CDR3. In DNA form, the CDR3 reads TGTGCCAGCAGTTCTCTAGTGGACAGACGGCCCCAGCATTTT. Its translation: CASSSLVDRRPQHF. Filled out from reference TRBV2 and TRBJ1-5, the complete variable domain reads EPEVTQTPSHQVTQMGQEVILRCVPISNHLYFYWYRQILGQKVEFLVSFYNNEISEKSEIFDDQFSVERPDGSNFTLKIRSTKLEDSAMYFCASSSLVDRRPQHFGDGTRLSIL.

The V call is TRBV7-8, the J call TRBJ2-3; 15 nucleotides line up with TRBD2. The V gene's germline CDR1 is SGHVS and CDR2 FQNEAQ. J was trimmed by 3 bases and V by 4 bases; bases with no gene match: 5. This CDR3 is 17 amino acids long. CDR3 protein: CASSWGLAGGTTDTQYF. CDR3 nucleotide sequence: TGTGCCAGCAGCTGGGGACTAGCGGGGGGAACGACAGATACGCAGTATTTT.